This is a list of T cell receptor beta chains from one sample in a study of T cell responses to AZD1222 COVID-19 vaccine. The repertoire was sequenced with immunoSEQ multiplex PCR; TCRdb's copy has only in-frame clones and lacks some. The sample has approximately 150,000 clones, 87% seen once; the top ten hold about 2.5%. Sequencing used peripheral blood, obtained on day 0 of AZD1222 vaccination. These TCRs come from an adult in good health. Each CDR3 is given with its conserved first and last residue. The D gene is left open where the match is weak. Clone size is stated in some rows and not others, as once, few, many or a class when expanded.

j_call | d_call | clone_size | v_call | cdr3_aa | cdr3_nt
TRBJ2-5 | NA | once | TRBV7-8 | CASSFFGTEQETQYF | TGTGCCAGCAGCTTTTTCGGCACAGAACAAGAGACCCAGTACTTC
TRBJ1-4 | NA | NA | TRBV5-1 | CASTRMPGRENEKLFF | TGCGCCAGCACCCGGATGCCGGGACGGGAGAATGAAAAACTGTTTTTT
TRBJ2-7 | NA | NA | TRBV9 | CASSVDAGSSYEQYF | TGTGCCAGCAGCGTAGATGCAGGGAGCTCCTACGAGCAGTACTTC
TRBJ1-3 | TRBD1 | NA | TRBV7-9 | CASTHTGALSGNTIYF | TGTGCCAGCACCCATACAGGGGCCCTCTCTGGAAACACCATATATTTT
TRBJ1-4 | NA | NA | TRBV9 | CASSVAEGLTNEKLFF | TGTGCCAGCAGCGTAGCGGAGGGGCTAACTAATGAAAAACTGTTTTTT
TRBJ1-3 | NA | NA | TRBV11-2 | CASSPQARVGGNTIYF | TGTGCCAGCAGCCCCCAAGCGAGGGTGGGCGGAAACACCATATATTTT
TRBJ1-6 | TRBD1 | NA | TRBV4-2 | CASSQPGQGNYNSPLHF | TGTGCCAGCAGCCAACCCGGACAGGGTAACTATAATTCACCCCTCCACTTT
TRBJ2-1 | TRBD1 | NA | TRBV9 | CASSPTGDNEQFF | TGTGCCAGCAGCCCTACAGGGGACAATGAGCAGTTCTTC
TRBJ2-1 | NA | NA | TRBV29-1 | CSVSDNEQFF | TGCAGCGTTTCGGATAATGAGCAGTTCTTC
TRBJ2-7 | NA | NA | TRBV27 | CASSLYSRATSYEQYF | TGTGCCAGCAGTTTATATTCCAGGGCGACCTCCTACGAGCAGTACTTC